This TCR beta chain was captured by sequencing in a study of T cell responses to AZD1222 COVID-19 vaccine. Study background: Pooled in the analysis were second doses at about 4 or about 12 weeks.

Study results and caveats: In all cases, repertoires were sampled only after the peak T cell response. Researchers report vaccine-associated CD4 TCRs spanning spike, with dominance at 160-218 and 743-854. Targets within unmutated variant regions were reportedly found for nearly half of spike-specific TCRs.

This CDR3 has 15 amino acids. Deletions cut 5 bases from V and 2 bases from J, with 15 bases between. Germline values: CDR1 MNHEY, CDR2 SVGAGI. Clones were sequenced by immunoSEQ multiplex PCR, and TCRdb holds only the in-frame ones, with some missing. The table records around 130,000 clones, just under 95% of them present only once. Of note for this clone: Antigen: not known.

The sample consisted of peripheral blood, taken on day 0 of AZD1222 vaccination. The receptor's source is an adult in good health. V gene TRBV6-5 combines with J gene TRBJ2-5, with a weak D call TRBD1 (6 bases). In DNA, the CDR3 is TGTGCCAGCAGTCGCCGAGGACAGCCGCAAGAGACCCAGTACTTC. It is translated as CASSRRGQPQETQYF.